One and the same sample provided the 23 T cell receptor beta chains below, sequenced in a study of Ad26.COV2.S vaccination and SARS-CoV-2 variants. Stated treatment: 15 to 20 received Ad26.COV2.S at low or high dose, single or two shots; 5 received placebo; per-sample allocation not given. It was on day 63 after the first vaccine or placebo injection that samples were taken. Assay used: immunoSEQ multiplex PCR; TCRdb lists only in-frame clones, some missing. The repertoire holds 320,000 or so clones, 75% to 90% seen once, with approximately 5.8% in the top ten. Specimen: peripheral blood, collected in a trial of Ad26.COV2.S vaccine versus placebo. These receptors were taken from a person between 18 and 60 years old who received the Ad26.COV2.S COVID-19 vaccine or a placebo.

This chain's CDR3 is CASRDGQGTREQYV. The DNA for the CDR3 is TGTGCCAGCAGAGACGGACAGGGGACGAGAGAGCAGTACGTC. V gene TRBV6-4 combines with J gene TRBJ2-7, with 9 bases matching TRBD1. Trimming took 6 bases from V and 7 from J; bases not matched to a gene: 10. Per the germline V gene, CDR1 is MRHNA and CDR2 is SNTAGT. This CDR3 spans 14 amino acids.

The CDR3 coding sequence is TGTGCCAGCAGCTATACGACAGGGAGGGACGAAAAACTGTTTTTT. This encodes CASSYTTGRDEKLFF. This chain uses TRBV3-1 (or the pseudogene TRBV3-2) with TRBJ1-4, with TRBD1 matching 7 bases. Germline V CDR1 and CDR2: LGHDT, YNNKEL (reference sequence). The V gene end was trimmed by 5 bases and the J gene end by 8 bases; junction bases not matched to a gene: 11. CDR3 length: 15 residues.

This rearrangement joins TRBV9 to TRBJ1-2; D is undetermined. The CDR3 consists of 15 residues. Germline CDR1 is SGDLS and CDR2 is YYNGEE. V lost 0 bases and J 5 bases, leaving 14 bases between the germline ends. The CDR3 coding sequence is TGTGCCAGCAGCGTAGAGGCAGGTGGAGTGTATGGCTACACCTTC. Translated: CASSVEAGGVYGYTF.

This clone was counted once. CDR3 sequence (DNA): TGTGCCAGCAGCCTTAAGACGGGGCCTGAAGCTTTCTTT. Amino acids: CASSLKTGPEAFF. V gene TRBV7-9 combines with J gene TRBJ1-1; weak D call: TRBD1 (5 bases). There are 13 residues in the CDR3. V lost 5 bases and J lost 6, with 13 bases in between. CDR1 is SEHNR, CDR2 FQNEAQ, per germline (reference sequence).

This chain connects TRBV27 to TRBJ1-1; D uncertain. Per germline, CDR1 MNHEY and CDR2 SMNVEV (reference sequence). There are 12 residues in the CDR3. V gave up 6 bases and J gave up 4 bases, with 9 bases separating them. The CDR3 DNA sequence: TGTGCCAGCAGAGAAGGCGGCACTGAAGCTTTCTTT. It encodes CASREGGTEAFF.

The rearrangement uses TRBV5-1 and TRBJ2-1; 7 bases line up with TRBD1. V shed 5 bases and J 1 base; nucleotides not matched to a gene: 12. The germline V gene has CDR1 SGHRS and CDR2 YFSETQ. This CDR3 has 17 amino acids. CDR3 DNA: TGCGCCAGCAGTTTCGGACAGGAAAGCAGGTCCTACAATGAGCAGTTCTTC. It specifies CASSFGQESRSYNEQFF.

V is TRBV7-3 and J is TRBJ2-1; a weak D match, TRBD2 (6 bases). The CDR3 has 13 amino acids. The germline V and J ends were trimmed by 2 bases and 9 bases, with 11 bases remaining between them. Germline V gene data show CDR1 as SGHTA and CDR2 as FQGTGA. The CDR3 sequence is CASSLGGVGEQFF. CDR3 coding DNA: TGTGCCAGCAGCTTAGGCGGGGTAGGTGAGCAGTTCTTC.

The rearrangement joins TRBV7-2 to TRBJ1-4, with D tentatively TRBD1 (5 bases). The ends were cut back, 5 bases at V and 0 bases at J, with 16 bases in the middle. This CDR3 region has 17 residues. Germline loops: CDR1 SGHTA, CDR2 FQGNSA. The CDR3 spells CASSRDGSSSTNEKLFF. CDR3 nucleotide sequence: TGTGCCAGCAGCCGGGACGGATCCTCATCAACTAATGAAAAACTGTTTTTT.

The chain links TRBV6-6 to TRBJ1-2; no reliable D call. Germline assignment: CDR1 MNHNY and CDR2 SVGAGI (reference sequence). Trimming pared 2 bases from V and 6 bases from J, leaving 13 bases between. The CDR3 extends over 14 amino acids. CDR3 in DNA: TGTGCCAGCAGTTACGGTGACCGAACAGATGGCTACACCTTC. Its translation is CASSYGDRTDGYTF.

This chain joins TRBV15 and TRBJ1-1, with a possible D match to TRBD1 (5 bases). With 0 bases removed from V and 4 bases from J, the gap between germline ends came to 9 bases. Germline V lookup: CDR1 LNHNV, CDR2 YYDKDF (reference sequence). CDR3 length: 14 residues. The CDR3 DNA reads TGTGCCACCAGCAGAGATATAACAGGCACTGAAGCTTTCTTT. Protein sequence: CATSRDITGTEAFF.

This clone was counted once. Mismatch with germline at one junction end may stem from a read error. This chain connects TRBV6-2 or TRBV6-3 to TRBJ2-6; D unclear. The CDR3 is 13 residues long. Germline V gives CDR1 MNHEY, CDR2 SVGEGT. DNA of the CDR3: TGTGCCAGCAGTAACTCTGGGGCCAACGTCCTGACTTTC. Amino acid sequence: CASSNSGANVLTF.

This chain links TRBV11-2 with TRBJ2-3, with D unclear. The CDR3 has 10 residues. Germline V gene data show CDR1 as SGHAT and CDR2 as FQNNGV. V dropped 6 bases and J dropped 6 bases, with 4 bases sitting between them. The CDR3 is CASSRDTQYF. For the CDR3, the DNA is TGTGCCAGCAGTCGTGATACGCAGTATTTT.

The CDR3 DNA is TGTGCCGGTGGGAGGGGTGGTAATCAGCCCCAGCATTTT. It encodes CAGGRGGNQPQHF. This chain uses TRBV30 with TRBJ1-5, with a tentative D call TRBD1 (5 bases). Germline values: CDR1 GTSNPN, CDR2 SVGIG (reference sequence). Deletions cut 8 bases from V and 4 bases from J, with 15 bases between. The CDR3 spans 13 residues.

This chain connects TRBV4-1 to TRBJ2-7, with D uncertain. V was trimmed by 0 bases and J by 5 bases, leaving 17 bases between them. This CDR3 contains 16 residues. Germline V lookup: CDR1 MGHRA, CDR2 YSYEKL. CDR3 protein: CASSQDRAPSPNEQYF. CDR3 coding DNA: TGCGCCAGCAGCCAAGATCGGGCACCATCTCCTAACGAGCAGTACTTC.

This chain connects TRBV7-9 to TRBJ2-7, with 8 bases that match TRBD1. CDR3 length equals 16 residues. Trimming at V came to 4 bases and at J to 5 bases, leaving 13 bases not matched to a gene. The V gene's germline CDR1 is SEHNR and CDR2 FQNEAQ (reference sequence). The CDR3 sequence is CASSSIIGQTGDEQYF. In nucleotides, the CDR3 is TGTGCCAGCAGCTCTATTATAGGACAGACAGGGGACGAGCAGTACTTC.

The J gene is TRBJ2-3, the V gene TRBV4-2, with D hard to call. Germline V gives CDR1 LGHNA, CDR2 YNFKEQ. V shed 0 bases and J shed 6 bases, with 4 bases lying between them. The CDR3 has 12 residues. The CDR3 loop is CASSQDTDTQYF. For the CDR3, the DNA is TGTGCCAGCAGCCAAGATACGGATACGCAGTATTTT.

The chain employs TRBV7-9 and TRBJ2-5; a possible D gene is TRBD2 (7 bases). Trimming shortened V by 5 bases and J by 5 bases, and 18 bases separated the two germline ends. This CDR3 is built from 15 residues. Germline V gives CDR1 SEHNR, CDR2 FQNEAQ (reference sequence). The CDR3 is CASSRSEGGAETQYF. The CDR3 nucleotides are TGTGCCAGCAGCCGTAGTGAGGGGGGGGCGGAGACCCAGTACTTC.

The rearrangement joins TRBV6-2 or TRBV6-3 to TRBJ2-1; 7 bases are shared with TRBD2. Germline V gene data show CDR1 as MNHEY and CDR2 as SVGEGT. The CDR3 extends over 14 amino acids. V shed 2 bases and J 5 bases; nucleotides not matched to a gene: 3. CDR3 sequence: CASSYNGGNNEQFF. Written as DNA, the CDR3 is TGTGCCAGCAGTTACAACGGGGGGAACAATGAGCAGTTCTTC.

The chain joins TRBV27 to TRBJ1-6; 10 bases match TRBD1. Germline V CDR1 and CDR2: MNHEY, SMNVEV (reference sequence). V gave up 4 bases and J gave up 9 bases; unmatched junction bases: 9. The CDR3 is made up of 16 amino acids. CDR3 region: CASSSQTGGNGSPLHF. The CDR3 region has the DNA TGTGCCAGCAGTTCACAGACAGGGGGCAATGGTTCACCCCTCCACTTT.

The rearrangement joins TRBV27 to TRBJ1-6; possibly TRBD1 for D (6 bases). Trimming pared 5 bases from V and 10 bases from J, leaving 15 bases between. Germline V gives CDR1 MNHEY, CDR2 SMNVEV (reference sequence). CDR3 length: 14 residues. This CDR3 reads CASSPKRGLSPLHF. The CDR3 DNA reads as TGTGCCAGCAGTCCGAAAAGGGGGTTATCACCCCTCCACTTT.

V and J are TRBV18 and TRBJ2-7, with 10 nucleotides matching TRBD2. With 3 bases clipped from V and 2 bases from J, the junction kept 4 bases outside the gene matches. The CDR3 contains 15 residues. Germline lookup yields CDR1 KGHSH and CDR2 LQKENI. The CDR3 coding sequence is TGTGCCAGCTCACCCGGACTAGCGGACGCCTACGAGCAGTACGTC. As protein: CASSPGLADAYEQYV.

A single count supports this clone. J is TRBJ1-5 and V is TRBV19; 8 bases are shared with TRBD1. Germline CDR1 reads LNHDA; CDR2 reads SQIVND (reference sequence). This CDR3 spans 15 amino acids. J lost 7 bases, V lost 8 bases, and 13 bases had no gene match. CDR3 loop: CASRDRTSSGQPQHF. DNA for the CDR3: TGTGCCAGTCGGGACAGGACTTCTAGCGGGCAGCCCCAGCATTTT.

The gene calls are TRBV29-1 and TRBJ2-3, with 11 bases matching TRBD2. This CDR3 is 15 amino acids long. The V gene's germline CDR1 is SQVTM and CDR2 ANQGSEA. J lost 0 bases, V lost 4 bases, and 3 bases had no gene match. The CDR3 nucleotides read TGCAGCGTTGTAGCGGGGGGGCTTAGCACAGATACGCAGTATTTT. It specifies CSVVAGGLSTDTQYF.